The 11 T cell receptor beta chains presented below share a single source sample, sequenced in a study of beta chain features in type 1 diabetes. Since all of the isolated RNA was reverse transcribed, expressed TCRB transcripts were what got sequenced. The assay was immunoSEQ multiplex PCR, and TCRdb's table has in-frame clones only and misses some. The table shows about 330,000 clones, with 9.5% to 11% occurring only once. The material sequenced was naive CD4+ T cells from blood. These receptors all stem from a woman in her 30s in good health.

V gene TRBV7-9 combines with J gene TRBJ1-2; D gene uncertain. Trimming removed 6 bases from V and 8 bases from J, with 16 bases in between. Germline V gives CDR1 SEHNR, CDR2 FQNEAQ (reference sequence). The CDR3 runs to 13 residues. The DNA of the CDR3 is TGTGCCAGCAGTCCAGGAGGCCGCCGAGGCTACACCTTC. As protein: CASSPGGRRGYTF.

The chain has TRBV4-1 and TRBJ1-4; 7 positions agree with TRBD1. The CDR3 covers 15 residues. Unmatched junction bases numbered 3, after V lost 1 base and J lost 4 bases. Looked up from germline, CDR1 is MGHRA and CDR2 is YSYEKL. The CDR3 coding sequence is TGCGCCAGCAGCCAAGTGACAGGGATTAATGAAAAACTGTTTTTT. It yields the protein CASSQVTGINEKLFF.

This clone has a handful of counts. CDR3 protein: CASSSPGQGREQYF. DNA of the CDR3: TGTGCCAGCAGCTCTCCGGGACAGGGGCGCGAGCAGTACTTC. The V and J genes are TRBV7-9 and TRBJ2-7; 10 bases align to TRBD1. CDR3 length: 14 amino acids. Germline V lookup: CDR1 SEHNR, CDR2 FQNEAQ (reference sequence). V was clipped by 4 bases and J by 6 bases; unmatched bases: 6.

The chain carries TRBV5-4 and TRBJ2-7; perhaps TRBD1 as D (6 bases). The germline V gene has CDR1 SGHNT and CDR2 YYREEE (reference sequence). This CDR3 region has 14 residues. Trimming stripped 3 bases from V and 6 bases from J, with 16 bases between. The CDR3 spells CASSSRGRILEQYF. CDR3 nucleotides: TGTGCCAGCAGCTCCAGGGGTAGGATACTCGAGCAGTACTTC.

This clone showed up just a few times. The rearrangement uses TRBV28 and TRBJ2-7, with 14 nucleotides matching TRBD2. CDR1 and CDR2 from the germline V gene are MDHEN and SYDVKM. J lost 0 bases, V lost 7 bases, and 8 bases had no gene match. This CDR3 region has 17 residues. The CDR3 bases are TGTGCCAGCATCGCGGGACTAGCGGGAGTAAGCTCCTACGAGCAGTACTTC. Its protein is CASIAGLAGVSSYEQYF.

The J gene is TRBJ2-1, the V gene TRBV7-3, with D possibly being TRBD2 (5 bases). From germline, CDR1 is SGHTA and CDR2 FQGTGA. Trimming stripped 4 bases from V and 5 bases from J, with 12 bases between. The CDR3 is 14 residues long. The CDR3 DNA reads TGTGCCAGCAGCTCTGGGGTAGCGCACAATGAGCAGTTCTTC. This encodes CASSSGVAHNEQFF.

V is TRBV5-1 and J is TRBJ2-1; 13 nucleotides line up with TRBD2. The CDR3 covers 18 residues. From germline, CDR1 is SGHRS and CDR2 YFSETQ. J lost 3 bases, V lost 0 bases, and 6 bases had no gene match. CDR3 sequence: CASSLASTSGRFYNEQFF. CDR3 nucleotides: TGCGCCAGCAGCTTGGCCTCGACTAGCGGGAGGTTCTACAATGAGCAGTTCTTC. The full variable domain, with the rest looked up from reference TRBV5-1 and TRBJ2-1, is KAGVTQTPRYLIKTRGQQVTLSCSPISGHRSVSWYQQTPGQGLQFLFEYFSETQRNKGNFPGRFSGRQFSNSRSEMNVSTLELGDSALYLCASSLASTSGRFYNEQFFGPGTRLTVL.

This chain joins TRBV10-3 and TRBJ2-3, with TRBD2 matching 7 bases. Germline values: CDR1 ENHRY, CDR2 SYGVKD. This CDR3 is built from 14 residues. After removal of 8 bases from V and 5 bases from J, the junction contained 10 bases not matched to a gene. CDR3 amino acids: CAIRPSGEGDTQYF. The DNA for the CDR3 is TGTGCCATCCGGCCTAGCGGAGAAGGAGATACGCAGTATTTT.

This clone was counted only a few times. Other DNA sequences of this sample code for an identical CDR3. V usage is TRBV18 and J usage is TRBJ1-4; D possibly corresponds to TRBD1 (5 bases). Germline V gene sequence: CDR1 KGHSH, CDR2 LQKENI. The length of the CDR3 is 15 residues. Trimming shortened V by 3 bases and J by 0 bases, and 8 bases separated the two germline ends. For the CDR3, the DNA is TGTGCCAGCTCACCCGACAGTGCAACTAATGAAAAACTGTTTTTT. Translated: CASSPDSATNEKLFF.

Comments on this clone: Other nucleotide sequences from this sample produce the same CDR3. The genes are TRBV5-6 and TRBJ2-5, with TRBD1 identical over 7 bases. The ends lost 2 bases at V and 5 bases at J; junction bases unmatched: 3. The CDR3 extends over 13 amino acids. Germline assignment: CDR1 SGHDT and CDR2 YYEEEE. As DNA, the CDR3 is TGTGCCAGCAGCTTATTCAGGGGGGAGACCCAGTACTTC. It codes for CASSLFRGETQYF.

This clone was observed a handful of times. CDR3 sequence: CASSFNTGSGNTIYF. CDR3 sequence (DNA): TGTGCCAGCAGCTTCAACACAGGATCTGGAAACACCATATATTTT. The gene calls are TRBV9 and TRBJ1-3; D is perhaps TRBD1 (5 bases). The ends were cut back, 4 bases at V and 1 base at J, with 12 bases in the middle. The CDR3 runs to 15 residues. CDR1 is SGDLS, CDR2 YYNGEE, per germline.